The sequence of this T cell receptor beta chain was determined in a study of T cell repertoires in cytomegalovirus infection. Looking at the study overall: Epitope selection comprised recently identified HLA-C-restricted CMV epitopes and well-studied HLA-B-restricted CMV epitopes.

TCRdb passed the reads through MiXCR, listing each CDR3 protein once. The sample yields about 920,000 distinct CDR3 sequences, under 40% seen once. General observations from the study: Adding up the frequency of public TCR beta families identified people who carried CMV plus the relevant HLA. What dominated the ex vivo response were HLA-C-restricted CMV-specific TCR beta clonotypes.

The CDR3 is 14 amino acids. V trimming: 3 bases; J trimming: 6 bases; junction bases outside the gene matches: 7. Germline V gives CDR1 SGHTA, CDR2 FQGNSA. This clonotype was recorded at least ten times. No antigen is known for it. The receptor was isolated from a human donor in good health (CMV status not recorded). Some clones in this sample may be carry-over from other donors' samples. This material consisted of cultured CD8+ T cells from PBMCs, taken from culture after CMV antigen stimulation. The rearrangement joins TRBV7-2 to TRBJ1-1; 7 nucleotides line up with TRBD1. The CDR3 is CASSFLDRRAEAFF. Here the CDR3 DNA reads TGTGCCAGCAGCTTCCTGGACAGGCGCGCTGAAGCTTTCTTT.